Detailed here is one TCR beta chain. Its specificity is not known. Authors' analysis steps: Filtering of immunoSEQ junctional sequences could not match full-length read filtering. Some clones are missing from TCRdb's copy, which holds only in-frame ones; the method was immunoSEQ multiplex PCR. The DNA gave D and trimming, while V, J and clone size come from that table. This table holds 2,500,000 or so clones, under 95% found once. This sample stems from a study of shared clonotypes between healthy human individuals. Study-wide points: Lower generation probabilities were found for non-shared clonotypes than for those shared by all four donors.

The sequencing sample was made of naive CD4+ T cells from PBMCs. Subset given: CD45RA+ positively selected. This TCR came from a man aged 18 to 30 in good health. Some clones in this sample may be carry-over from other donors' samples.

The CDR3 DNA sequence: TGCAGCGTTGAGGAACTAGCGGGAGTAAACAATGAGCAGTTCTTC. This gives the protein CSVEELAGVNNEQFF. This rearrangement joins TRBV29-1 to TRBJ2-1; 11 nucleotides line up with TRBD2. This CDR3 is built from 15 residues. The V and J ends lost 3 bases and 5 bases, in that order; junction bases with no gene match: 6. Germline assignment: CDR1 SQVTM and CDR2 ANQGSEA.